Each of the 3 T cell receptor beta chains below was sequenced from the same sample in a study of TIL therapy for anti-PD-1-resistant metastatic lung cancer. Sequencing used immunoSEQ v3. The data were produced by immunoSEQ multiplex PCR, yet TCRdb's version contains in-frame clones alone and is incomplete. The sample lists about 59,000 clones, less than 85% seen once, with about 1.8% in the top ten. Time point: pre-treatment sample, taken before nivolumab and TIL therapy. The sample consisted of blood, taken at baseline. These receptor sequences come from a person between 25 and 79 years old with non-small cell lung cancer.

This chain connects TRBV19 to TRBJ1-3, with no clear D. CDR1 LNHDA and CDR2 SQIVND come from the germline V gene (reference sequence). CDR3 length: 14 residues. V lost 3 bases to trimming and J lost 2 bases, with 8 bases between them. The CDR3 sequence: CASSIHETGNTIYF. The CDR3, as DNA: TGTGCCAGTAGTATCCACGAAACTGGAAACACCATATATTTT.

The chain combines TRBV28 with TRBJ1-1, with 9 nucleotides matching TRBD1. Germline V gene lookup returns CDR1 MDHEN and CDR2 SYDVKM. The ends lost 4 bases at V and 10 bases at J; junction bases unmatched: 10. The CDR3 is made up of 14 amino acids. The CDR3 DNA reads as TGTGCCAGCAGTTCAACCGGGACAGGGTTTGCAGCTTTCTTT. Protein: CASSSTGTGFAAFF.

J is TRBJ1-1 and V is TRBV30; no definite D call. The CDR3 length is 16 residues. Germline CDR1 GTSNPN, CDR2 SVGIG (reference sequence). V was clipped by 4 bases and J by 1 base, with 19 bases between them. The CDR3 DNA sequence: TGTGCCTGGACCCTCGGGCCACTACCGGGGAACACTGAAGCTTTCTTT. This translates into CAWTLGPLPGNTEAFF.